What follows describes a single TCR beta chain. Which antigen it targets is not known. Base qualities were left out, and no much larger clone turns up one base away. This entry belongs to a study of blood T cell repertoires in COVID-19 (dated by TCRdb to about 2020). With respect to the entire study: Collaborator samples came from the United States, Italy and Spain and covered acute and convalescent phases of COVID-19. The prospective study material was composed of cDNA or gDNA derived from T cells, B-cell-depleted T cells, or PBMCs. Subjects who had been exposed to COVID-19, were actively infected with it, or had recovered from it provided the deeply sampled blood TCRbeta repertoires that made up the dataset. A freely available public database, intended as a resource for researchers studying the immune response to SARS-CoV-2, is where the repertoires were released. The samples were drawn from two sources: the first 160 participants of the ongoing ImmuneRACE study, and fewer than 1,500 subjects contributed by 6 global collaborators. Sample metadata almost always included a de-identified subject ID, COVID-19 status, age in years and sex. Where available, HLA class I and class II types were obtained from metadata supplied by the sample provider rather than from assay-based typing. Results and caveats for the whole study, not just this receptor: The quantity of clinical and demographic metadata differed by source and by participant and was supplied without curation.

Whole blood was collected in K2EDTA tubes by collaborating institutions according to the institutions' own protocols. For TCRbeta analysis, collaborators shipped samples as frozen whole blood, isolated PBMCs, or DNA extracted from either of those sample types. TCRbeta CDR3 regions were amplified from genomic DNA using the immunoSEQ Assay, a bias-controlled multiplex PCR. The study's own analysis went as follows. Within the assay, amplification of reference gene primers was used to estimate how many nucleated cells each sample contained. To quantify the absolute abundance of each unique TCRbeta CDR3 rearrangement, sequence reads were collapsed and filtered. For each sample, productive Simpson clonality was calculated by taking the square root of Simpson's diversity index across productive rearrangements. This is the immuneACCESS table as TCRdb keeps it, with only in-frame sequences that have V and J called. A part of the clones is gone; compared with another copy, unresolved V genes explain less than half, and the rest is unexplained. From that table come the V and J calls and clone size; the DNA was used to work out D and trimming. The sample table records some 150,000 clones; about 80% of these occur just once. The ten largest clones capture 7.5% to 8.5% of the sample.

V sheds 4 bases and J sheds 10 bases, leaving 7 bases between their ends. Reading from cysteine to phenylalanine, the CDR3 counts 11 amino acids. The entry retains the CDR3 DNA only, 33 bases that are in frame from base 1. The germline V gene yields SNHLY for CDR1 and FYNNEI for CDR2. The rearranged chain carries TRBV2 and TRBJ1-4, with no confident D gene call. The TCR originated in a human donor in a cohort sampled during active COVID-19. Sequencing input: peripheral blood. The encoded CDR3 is CASSVGLKLFF. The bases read TGTGCCAGCAGTGTTGGACTAAAACTGTTTTTT.